Below are 19 T cell receptor beta chains sequenced from a single sample in a study of cytomegalovirus exposure and HLA in healthy donors. It was with 60 Vbeta and 13 Jbeta primers that the PCR ran. Sequencing was performed with immunoSEQ multiplex PCR; in TCRdb, only in-frame clones are kept and a portion is missing. The data show 100,000 to 150,000 clones, 80% to 90% seen once. Material for sequencing was PBMCs. The receptors derive from a man aged 45 to 65 in good health and CMV-seronegative.

Only one count was recorded for this clone. This chain links TRBV9 with TRBJ1-2; D gene unclear. The CDR3 loop spans 12 amino acids. V was clipped by 3 bases and J by 4 bases, with 7 bases between them. Germline lookup yields CDR1 SGDLS and CDR2 YYNGEE. Here the CDR3 reads CASSASGYGYTF. CDR3 coding DNA: TGTGCCAGCAGCGCCTCCGGCTATGGCTACACCTTC.

This sequence joins TRBV7-8 and TRBJ2-1; TRBD2 matches at 9 bases. The CDR3 runs 16 residues. V shed 3 bases, J shed 0 bases, and the junction held 3 bases outside the gene matches. The germline V gene encodes CDR1 SGHVS and CDR2 FQNEAQ. CDR3 sequence: CASSFISGGSYNEQFF. CDR3 sequence (DNA): TGTGCCAGCAGCTTCATTAGCGGGGGCTCCTACAATGAGCAGTTCTTC.

CDR3: CASSPRTSGYTDTQYF. The CDR3 DNA reads TGTGCCAGCAGCCCCCGGACTAGCGGCTACACAGATACGCAGTATTTT. V and J are TRBV5-6 and TRBJ2-3, with 10 bases aligning to TRBD2. Germline V gene lookup returns CDR1 SGHDT and CDR2 YYEEEE. After removal of 4 bases from V and 2 bases from J, the junction contained 7 bases not matched to a gene. The CDR3 extends over 16 amino acids. The variable domain in full, completed from reference TRBV5-6 and TRBJ2-3, reads DAGVTQSPTHLIKTRGQQVTLRCSPKSGHDTVSWYQQALGQGPQFIFQYYEEEERQRGNFPDRFSGHQFPNYSSELNVNALLLGDSALYLCASSPRTSGYTDTQYFGPGTRLTVL.

The V gene is TRBV6-6, the J gene TRBJ2-5; tentative D call: TRBD2 (5 bases). V lost 4 bases, J lost 5 bases, and 11 bases lay in between. Germline loops: CDR1 MNHNY, CDR2 SVGAGI (reference sequence). This CDR3 has 13 residues. The CDR3 here is CASSFSAGETQYF. The DNA for the CDR3 is TGTGCCAGCAGTTTTAGCGCTGGGGAGACCCAGTACTTC.

CDR3 residues: CASWGGLEAFF. The CDR3 DNA is TGCGCCAGCTGGGGAGGGCTTGAAGCTTTCTTT. V is TRBV10-2 and J is TRBJ1-1; no definite D call. This CDR3 is 11 amino acids long. The germline V gene encodes CDR1 WSHSY and CDR2 SAAADI. V was trimmed by 8 bases and J by 7 bases, leaving 11 bases between them.

This clone came up a few times. The rearrangement joins TRBV6-1 to TRBJ1-2, with 7 positions matching TRBD1. Germline lookup yields CDR1 MNHNS and CDR2 SASEGT. The trim removed 6 bases at V and 2 bases at J, leaving 3 bases unmatched. This CDR3 has 13 residues. The CDR3 sequence: CASRLTGNYGYTF. CDR3 DNA sequence: TGTGCCAGCAGGCTGACAGGGAACTATGGCTACACCTTC.

The genes are TRBV18 and TRBJ2-7; D perhaps matches TRBD1 (5 bases). The CDR3 runs 12 residues. Trimming pared 5 bases from V and 2 bases from J, leaving 7 bases between. The germline gives CDR1 KGHSH, CDR2 LQKENI. The CDR3 DNA is TGTGCCAGCTCAGAGGACACCTACGAGCAGTACTTC. Its protein is CASSEDTYEQYF.

This clone has just one count. The CDR3 coding sequence is TGTGCCAGCAGCTTAGAAGGGGGCACTGAAGCTTTCTTT. The encoded protein is CASSLEGGTEAFF. The chain recombines TRBV11-3 with TRBJ1-1; D possibly corresponds to TRBD1 (6 bases). The germline gives CDR1 SGHNT, CDR2 YENEEA. The CDR3 sequence is 13 residues long. V was clipped by 0 bases and J by 4 bases, with 6 bases between them.

Concerning this clone itself: A junction end diverges from the germline sequence, so it may reflect a read error. The genes are TRBV7-7 and TRBJ2-1, with 7 bases identical to TRBD1. The germline V gene has CDR1 SSHAT and CDR2 FNYEAQ (reference sequence). CDR3 length equals 15 residues. The CDR3 coding sequence is TGTGCTAGCAGCTTTACGACAGGGTCCTACAATGAGCAGTTCTTC. Its translation is CASSFTTGSYNEQFF.

The rearrangement joins TRBV5-1 to TRBJ2-1; D unresolved. CDR1 SGHRS and CDR2 YFSETQ come from the germline V gene. Trimming took 0 bases from V and 1 from J, leaving 8 bases between them. The CDR3 totals 15 residues. The CDR3 DNA sequence: TGCGCCAGCAGCTTGGTGGCAGTTTCCTACAATGAGCAGTTCTTC. Its protein is CASSLVAVSYNEQFF.

This chain links TRBV9 with TRBJ1-1; 7 nucleotides align to TRBD1. J gave up 0 bases and V 5 bases, and 7 bases lay outside the gene matches. The CDR3 extends over 15 amino acids. Germline CDR1 SGDLS, CDR2 YYNGEE. CDR3 nucleotide sequence: TGTGCCAGCAGTGGACCGACAGGGTTGAACACTGAAGCTTTCTTT. Its protein is CASSGPTGLNTEAFF.

The rearrangement links TRBV7-6 to TRBJ1-2, with D hard to call. The V end lost 0 bases, the J end lost 4 bases, and 12 bases lay between the germline ends. CDR1 is SGHVS, CDR2 FNYEAQ, per germline. This CDR3 region has 15 residues. CDR3 nucleotides: TGTGCCAGCAGCTTAGCACGAGGACTGGCCTATGGCTACACCTTC. This gives the protein CASSLARGLAYGYTF.

The rearrangement uses TRBV2 and TRBJ2-1; 7 bases match TRBD2. The CDR3 has 16 amino acids. Germline V CDR1 and CDR2: SNHLY, FYNNEI. Unmatched junction bases numbered 10, after V lost 0 bases and J lost 8 bases. The CDR3 is CASSEAQSGVMYEQFF. DNA of the CDR3: TGTGCCAGCAGTGAAGCGCAAAGCGGGGTTATGTATGAGCAGTTCTTC.

This chain uses TRBV10-2 with TRBJ2-3; weak D call: TRBD1 (5 bases). Looked up from germline, CDR1 is WSHSY and CDR2 is SAAADI. CDR3 length: 17 residues. Trimming took off 8 bases at V and 1 base at J, with 22 bases between the two ends. The CDR3 DNA reads TGCGCCAGCGGAACAGGAAGATCGCCGACTGGCACAGATACGCAGTATTTT. Its translation is CASGTGRSPTGTDTQYF.

This chain joins TRBV9 and TRBJ1-2; D is uncertain. Germline CDR1 and CDR2: SGDLS and YYNGEE. The V and J ends lost 4 bases and 8 bases respectively, with 9 bases between them. The CDR3 loop spans 11 amino acids. The CDR3 nucleotides read TGTGCCAGCAGCCGGTCTTCAGGCTACACCTTC. Protein product: CASSRSSGYTF.

This rearrangement joins TRBV11-2 to TRBJ1-2, with 10 bases fitting TRBD1. The CDR3 spans 13 residues. The V and J ends lost 6 bases and 3 bases, in that order; junction bases with no gene match: 1. Per the germline V gene, CDR1 is SGHAT and CDR2 is FQNNGV. The CDR3 sequence: CASRGTGDYGYTF. CDR3 DNA: TGTGCCAGCAGGGGGACAGGGGACTATGGCTACACCTTC.

This chain connects TRBV7-2 to TRBJ2-7, with 10 nucleotides matching TRBD1. The CDR3 is 13 amino acids. Germline V gene data show CDR1 as SGHTA and CDR2 as FQGNSA. With 4 bases clipped from V and 7 bases from J, the junction kept 4 bases outside the gene matches. The CDR3 region is CASSSDRGGEQYF. CDR3 DNA sequence: TGTGCCAGCAGCTCGGACAGGGGGGGAGAGCAGTACTTC.

V gene TRBV7-3 combines with J gene TRBJ2-5; 9 bases are a match to TRBD2. The V gene end was trimmed by 1 base and the J gene end by 5 bases; junction bases not matched to a gene: 11. Germline V CDR1 and CDR2: SGHTA, FQGTGA. The CDR3 is 17 amino acids. DNA of the CDR3: TGTGCCAGCAGCTTAAATGGCGGTAGCGGGGGAACGGAGACCCAGTACTTC. As protein: CASSLNGGSGGTETQYF.

The chain has TRBV7-8 and TRBJ2-3; D is possibly TRBD1 (6 bases). The CDR3 runs to 16 residues. V was shortened by 1 base and J by 2 bases, with 13 bases between the two germline ends. Germline V CDR1 and CDR2: SGHVS, FQNEAQ. CDR3 bases: TGTGCCAGCAGCTTAGTTAGGGGGATCCTCACAGATACGCAGTATTTT. Protein: CASSLVRGILTDTQYF.